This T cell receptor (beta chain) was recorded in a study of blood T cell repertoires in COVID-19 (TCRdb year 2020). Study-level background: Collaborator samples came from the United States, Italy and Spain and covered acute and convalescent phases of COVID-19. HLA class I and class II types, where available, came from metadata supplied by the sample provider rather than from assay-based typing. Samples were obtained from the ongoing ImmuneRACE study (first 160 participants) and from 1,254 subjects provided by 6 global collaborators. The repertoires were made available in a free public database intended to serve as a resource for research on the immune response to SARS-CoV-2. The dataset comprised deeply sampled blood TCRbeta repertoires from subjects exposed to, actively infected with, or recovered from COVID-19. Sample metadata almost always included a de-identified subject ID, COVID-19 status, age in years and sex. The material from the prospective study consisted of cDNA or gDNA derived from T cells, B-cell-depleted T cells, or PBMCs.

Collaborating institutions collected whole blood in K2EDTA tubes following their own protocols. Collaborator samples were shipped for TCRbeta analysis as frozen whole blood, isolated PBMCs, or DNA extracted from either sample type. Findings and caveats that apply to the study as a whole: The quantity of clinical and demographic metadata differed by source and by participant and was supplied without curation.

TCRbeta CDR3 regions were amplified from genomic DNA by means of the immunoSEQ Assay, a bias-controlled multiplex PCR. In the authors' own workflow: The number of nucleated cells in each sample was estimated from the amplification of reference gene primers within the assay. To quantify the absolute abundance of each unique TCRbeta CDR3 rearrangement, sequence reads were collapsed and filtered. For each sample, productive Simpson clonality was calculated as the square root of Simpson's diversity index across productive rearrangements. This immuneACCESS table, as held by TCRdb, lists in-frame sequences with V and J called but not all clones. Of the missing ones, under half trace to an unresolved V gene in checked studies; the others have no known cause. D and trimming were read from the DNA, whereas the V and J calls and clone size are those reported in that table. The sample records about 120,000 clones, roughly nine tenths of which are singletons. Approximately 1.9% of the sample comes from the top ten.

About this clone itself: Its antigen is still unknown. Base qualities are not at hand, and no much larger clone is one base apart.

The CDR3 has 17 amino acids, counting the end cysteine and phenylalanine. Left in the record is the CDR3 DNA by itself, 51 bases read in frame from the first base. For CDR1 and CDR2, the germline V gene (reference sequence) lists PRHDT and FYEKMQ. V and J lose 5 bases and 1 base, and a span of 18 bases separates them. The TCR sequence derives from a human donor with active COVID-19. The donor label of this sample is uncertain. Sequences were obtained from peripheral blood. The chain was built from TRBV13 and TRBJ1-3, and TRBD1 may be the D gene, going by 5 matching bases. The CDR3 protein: CASSPRMGRVSGNTIYF. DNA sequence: TGTGCCAGCAGCCCCAGGATGGGCAGGGTTTCTGGAAACACCATATATTTT.